A single sample is the source of the 7 T cell receptor beta chains below, sequenced in a study of a mutant IDH1 vaccine in newly diagnosed glioma. Described time point: week 35, safety follow-up. Vaccinated patients received 300 ug of mutant IDH1 20-mer peptide per dose, with topical imiquimod. TCRdb keeps only in-frame clones here, not all; method: immunoSEQ multiplex PCR. The table records some 70,000 clones, 80% to 85% of them present only once. Their antigens remain unidentified. Sequencing used PBMCs, obtained from a glioma patient whose treatment included an IDH1 peptide vaccine. The origin of the receptors is a man younger than 35 with glioma.

This chain connects TRBV30 to TRBJ2-7; weak D call: TRBD2 (6 bases). Trimming left V 8 bases short and J 6 bases short, with 20 bases between. This CDR3 contains 13 residues. Germline CDR1 reads GTSNPN; CDR2 reads SVGIG (reference sequence). The CDR3: CARGLGREGEQYF. CDR3 nucleotide sequence: TGTGCCCGGGGACTGGGCAGAGAGGGCGAGCAGTACTTC.

The chain recombines TRBV7-9 with TRBJ2-1; D is possibly TRBD1 (6 bases). CDR1 and CDR2 (germline): SEHNR, FQNEAQ (reference sequence). The CDR3 extends over 19 amino acids. V gave up 1 base and J gave up 7 bases, with 26 bases separating them. The CDR3 loop is CASSLVHFVVTGLVNEQFF. CDR3 DNA: TGTGCCAGCAGCTTAGTCCATTTCGTCGTAACAGGGCTGGTGAATGAGCAGTTCTTC. Drawing the rest from reference TRBV7-9 and TRBJ2-1, the complete variable domain is DTGVSQNPRHKITKRGQNVTFRCDPISEHNRLYWYRQTLGQGPEFLTYFQNEAQLEKSRLLSDRFSAERPKGSFSTLEIQRTEQGDSAMYLCASSLVHFVVTGLVNEQFFGPGTRLTVL.

The chain links TRBV6-6 to TRBJ1-2, with D unresolved. The V gene lost 8 bases and the J gene lost 2 bases, with 21 bases spanning the gap. Germline CDR1 is MNHNY and CDR2 is SVGAGI (reference sequence). There are 16 residues in the CDR3. The CDR3 region is CASRVDVKDFNYGYTF. As DNA, the CDR3 is TGTGCCAGCCGAGTCGACGTTAAGGACTTCAACTATGGCTACACCTTC.

The chain couples TRBV5-1 to TRBJ2-3, with 8 bases identical to TRBD2. Germline V gene sequence: CDR1 SGHRS, CDR2 YFSETQ. The V segment lost 1 base and the J segment 0 bases; nucleotides outside the gene matches: 10. This CDR3 spans 18 amino acids. CDR3 sequence: CASSLLAGGSSSTDTQYF. The CDR3 nucleotides read TGCGCCAGCAGCTTGCTGGCGGGGGGCTCGTCGAGCACAGATACGCAGTATTTT.

This chain uses TRBV27 with TRBJ2-1; TRBD2 matches at 8 bases. V trimming: 2 bases; J trimming: 6 bases; junction bases outside the gene matches: 6. The CDR3 sequence is 15 residues long. CDR1 and CDR2 (germline): MNHEY, SMNVEV (reference sequence). CDR3 DNA sequence: TGTGCCAGCAGTTTAACAGCGGGAGCAGTCAATGAGCAGTTCTTC. Its protein is CASSLTAGAVNEQFF.

This clone was seen a few times. The chain employs TRBV11-2 and TRBJ1-1, with TRBD1 as a possible D gene (5 bases). The germline gives CDR1 SGHAT, CDR2 FQNNGV. This CDR3 contains 16 residues. V was shortened by 2 bases and J by 4 bases, with 17 bases between the two germline ends. DNA of the CDR3: TGTGCCAGCAGCTTATGGGGCTTGACAGTGGGCACTGAAGCTTTCTTT. This encodes CASSLWGLTVGTEAFF.

This clone showed up just once. V and J are TRBV10-3 and TRBJ1-2; the D is unclear. This CDR3 is 14 amino acids long. Trimming shortened V by 2 bases and J by 6 bases, and 13 bases separated the two germline ends. Germline CDR1 is ENHRY and CDR2 is SYGVKD. The CDR3 DNA reads TGTGCCATCAGTGAGGCGGGCGGTAGGGATGGCTACACCTTC. Its protein is CAISEAGGRDGYTF.